This T cell receptor (beta chain) was sequenced for a study of blood T cell repertoires in COVID-19. Across the study: Acute-phase and convalescent COVID-19 samples originated in the United States, Italy and Spain. Sample material is recorded as cDNA or gDNA derived from T cells, B-cell-depleted T cells, or PBMCs.

Authors' methods: From reference gene primer amplification, estimates of nucleated cell counts were derived. The method was immunoSEQ multiplex PCR; TCRdb's version includes in-frame clones alone and lacks a portion of them. The D gene and trimming were derived from the DNA, and the V and J assignments and clone size from that table. This sample has about 250,000 clones, with roughly 85% found just once. The CDR3 spans 13 residues. Germline CDR1 KGHSH, CDR2 LQKENI. The V and J ends lost 3 bases and 4 bases respectively, with 9 bases between them. The table lists this clone with a few counts. V gene TRBV18 combines with J gene TRBJ1-2; D unresolved. The sequence derives from a man in his fifties with active or convalescent COVID-19. Sequencing was performed on peripheral blood. CDR3 DNA sequence: TGTGCCAGCTCACCGAAGGAGATCTATGGCTACACCTTC. It specifies CASSPKEIYGYTF.